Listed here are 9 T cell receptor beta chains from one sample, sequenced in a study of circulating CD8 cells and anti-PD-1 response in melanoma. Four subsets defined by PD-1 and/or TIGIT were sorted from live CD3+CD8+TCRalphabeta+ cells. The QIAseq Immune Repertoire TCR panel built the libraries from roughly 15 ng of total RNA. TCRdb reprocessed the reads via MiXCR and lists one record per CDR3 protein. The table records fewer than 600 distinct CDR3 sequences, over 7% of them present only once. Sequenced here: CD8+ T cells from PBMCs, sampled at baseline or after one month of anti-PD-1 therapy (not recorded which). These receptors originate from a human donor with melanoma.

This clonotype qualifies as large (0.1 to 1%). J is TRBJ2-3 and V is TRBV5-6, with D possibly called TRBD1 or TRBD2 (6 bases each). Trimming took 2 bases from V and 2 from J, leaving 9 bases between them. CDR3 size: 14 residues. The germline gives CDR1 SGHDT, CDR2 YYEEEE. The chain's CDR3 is CASSFGGHTDTQYF. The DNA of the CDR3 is TGTGCCAGCAGCTTCGGGGGCCACACAGATACGCAGTATTTT. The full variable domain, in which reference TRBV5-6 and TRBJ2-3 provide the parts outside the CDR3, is DAGVTQSPTHLIKTRGQQVTLRCSPKSGHDTVSWYQQALGQGPQFIFQYYEEEERQRGNFPDRFSGHQFPNYSSELNVNALLLGDSALYLCASSFGGHTDTQYFGPGTRLTVL.

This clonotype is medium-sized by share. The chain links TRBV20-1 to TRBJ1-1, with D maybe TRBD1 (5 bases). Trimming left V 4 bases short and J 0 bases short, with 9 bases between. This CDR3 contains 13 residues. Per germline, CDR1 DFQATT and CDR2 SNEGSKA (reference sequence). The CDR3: CSAMGRMNTEAFF. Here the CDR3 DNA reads TGCAGTGCTATGGGACGGATGAACACTGAAGCTTTCTTT.

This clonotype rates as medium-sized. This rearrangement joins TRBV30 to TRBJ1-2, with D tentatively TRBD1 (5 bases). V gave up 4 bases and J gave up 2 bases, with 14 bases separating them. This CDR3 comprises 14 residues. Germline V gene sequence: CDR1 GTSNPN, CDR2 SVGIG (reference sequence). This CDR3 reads CAWTPGAGNYGYTF. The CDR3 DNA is TGTGCCTGGACCCCCGGGGCAGGAAACTATGGCTACACCTTC.

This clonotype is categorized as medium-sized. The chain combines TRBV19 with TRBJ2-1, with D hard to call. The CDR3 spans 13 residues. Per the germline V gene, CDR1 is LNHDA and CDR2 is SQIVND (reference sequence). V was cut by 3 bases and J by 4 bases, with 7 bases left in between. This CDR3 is CASSILTYNEQFF. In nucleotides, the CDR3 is TGTGCCAGTAGTATTCTTACGTACAATGAGCAGTTCTTC.

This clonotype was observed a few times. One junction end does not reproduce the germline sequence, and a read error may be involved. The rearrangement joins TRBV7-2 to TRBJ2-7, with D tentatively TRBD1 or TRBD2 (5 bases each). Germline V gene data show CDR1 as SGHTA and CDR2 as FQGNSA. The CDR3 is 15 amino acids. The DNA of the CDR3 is TGTGCCAGCAGCTCAGGGACGGGGTACCCCTACGAGCAGCACTTC. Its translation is CASSSGTGYPYEQHF.

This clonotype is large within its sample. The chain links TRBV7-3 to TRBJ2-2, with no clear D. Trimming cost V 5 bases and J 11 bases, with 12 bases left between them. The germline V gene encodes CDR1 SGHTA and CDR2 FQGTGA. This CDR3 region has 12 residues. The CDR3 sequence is CASSPTGVELFF. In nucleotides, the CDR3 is TGTGCCAGCAGCCCAACCGGAGTCGAGCTGTTTTTT.

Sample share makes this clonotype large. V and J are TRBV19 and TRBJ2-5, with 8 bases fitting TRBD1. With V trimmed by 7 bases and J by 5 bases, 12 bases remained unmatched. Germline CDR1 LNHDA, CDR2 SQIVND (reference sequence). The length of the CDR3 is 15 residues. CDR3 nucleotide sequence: TGTGCCAGTACCCCAACGACAGGGGTAGCGGAGACCCAGTACTTC. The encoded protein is CASTPTTGVAETQYF. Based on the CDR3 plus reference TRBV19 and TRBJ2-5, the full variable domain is DGGITQSPKYLFRKEGQNVTLSCEQNLNHDAMYWYRQDPGQGLRLIYYSQIVNDFQKGDIAEGYSVSREKKESFPLTVTSAQKNPTAFYLCASTPTTGVAETQYFGPGTRLLVL.

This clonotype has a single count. The DNA for the CDR3 is TGTGCCAGCAGCCAAGAAGGAGGAAGGGCGGTGTCGAACACCGGGGAGCTGTTTTTT. It is translated as CASSQEGGRAVSNTGELFF. The chain has TRBV14 and TRBJ2-2; D is perhaps TRBD2 (5 bases). The V gene lost 0 bases and the J gene lost 0 bases, with 17 bases spanning the gap. Germline V CDR1 and CDR2: SGHDN, FVKESK. The CDR3 runs 19 residues.

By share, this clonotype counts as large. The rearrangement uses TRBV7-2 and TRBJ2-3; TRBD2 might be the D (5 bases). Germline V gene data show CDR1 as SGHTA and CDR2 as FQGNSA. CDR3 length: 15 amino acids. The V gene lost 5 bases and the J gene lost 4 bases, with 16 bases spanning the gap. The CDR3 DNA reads TGTGCCAGCAGCACGCTAGGTGGAGGCCCAGATACGCAGTATTTT. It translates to CASSTLGGGPDTQYF.